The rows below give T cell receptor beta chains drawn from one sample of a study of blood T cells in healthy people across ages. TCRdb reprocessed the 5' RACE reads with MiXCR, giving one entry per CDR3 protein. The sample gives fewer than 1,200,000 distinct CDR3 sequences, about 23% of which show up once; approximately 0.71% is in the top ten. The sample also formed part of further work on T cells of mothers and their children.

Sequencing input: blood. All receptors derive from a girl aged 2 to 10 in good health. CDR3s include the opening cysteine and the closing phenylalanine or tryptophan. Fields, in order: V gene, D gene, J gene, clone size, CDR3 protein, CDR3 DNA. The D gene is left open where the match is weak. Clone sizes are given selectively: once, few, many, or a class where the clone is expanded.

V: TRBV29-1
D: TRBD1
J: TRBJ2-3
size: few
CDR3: CSVGQWPRDRVPDTQYF
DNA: TGCAGCGTCGGACAGTGGCCCCGGGACAGGGTTCCAGATACGCAGTATTTT

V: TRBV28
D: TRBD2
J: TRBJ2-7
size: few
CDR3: CASSLAGASVEQYF
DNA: TGTGCCAGCAGTTTAGCGGGAGCGAGCGTAGAGCAGTACTTC

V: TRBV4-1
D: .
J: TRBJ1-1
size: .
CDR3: CASSQVVFTGLNTEAFF
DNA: TGCGCCAGCAGCCAAGTAGTCTTCACGGGGCTGAACACTGAAGCTTTCTTT

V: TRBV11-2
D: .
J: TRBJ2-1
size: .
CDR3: CASSLEQPLLDNEQFF
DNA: TGTGCCAGCAGCTTAGAACAGCCCCTACTTGACAATGAGCAGTTCTTC

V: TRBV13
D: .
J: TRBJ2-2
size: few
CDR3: CASSPPLSGELFF
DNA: TGTGCCAGCAGCCCCCCCCTGTCCGGGGAGCTGTTTTTT

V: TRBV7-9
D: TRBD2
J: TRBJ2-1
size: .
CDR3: CAHKAGTSTEQFF
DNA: TGTGCCCATAAAGCGGGGACTAGTACTGAGCAGTTCTTC

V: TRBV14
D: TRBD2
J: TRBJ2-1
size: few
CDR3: CASSQRSGRGGNEQFF
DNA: TGTGCCAGCAGCCAACGGAGCGGGAGGGGAGGTAATGAGCAGTTCTTC

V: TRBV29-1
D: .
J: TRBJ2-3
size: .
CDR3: CSVVVNADTQYF
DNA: TGCAGCGTTGTCGTCAACGCAGATACGCAGTATTTT

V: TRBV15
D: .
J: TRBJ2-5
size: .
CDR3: CATSRDHYKQDEETQYF
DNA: TGTGCCACCAGCAGAGATCATTATAAGCAGGACGAAGAGACCCAGTACTTC

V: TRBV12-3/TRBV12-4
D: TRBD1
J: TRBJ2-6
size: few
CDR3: CASRAGGAGANVLTF
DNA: TGTGCCAGCAGAGCAGGGGGCGCGGGGGCCAACGTCCTGACTTTC

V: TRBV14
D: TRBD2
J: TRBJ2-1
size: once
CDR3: CASSQDTAAGPYNEQFF
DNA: TGTGCCAGCAGCCAAGATACGGCAGCGGGACCTTACAATGAGCAGTTCTTC

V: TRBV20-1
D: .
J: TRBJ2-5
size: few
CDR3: CSATPPGTPEETQYF
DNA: TGCAGTGCTACCCCTCCGGGAACCCCAGAAGAGACCCAGTACTTC

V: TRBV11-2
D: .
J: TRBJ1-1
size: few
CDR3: CASTKGRRRGTEAFF
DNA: TGTGCCAGCACCAAGGGGCGACGGAGGGGCACTGAAGCTTTCTTT

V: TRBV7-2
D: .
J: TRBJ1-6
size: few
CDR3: CASSLDSASPLHF
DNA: TGTGCCAGCAGCTTAGATAGTGCTTCACCCCTCCACTTT

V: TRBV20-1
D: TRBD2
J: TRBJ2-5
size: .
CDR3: CSARDASGDRQETQYF
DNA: TGCAGTGCTAGAGATGCTAGCGGGGACCGCCAAGAGACCCAGTACTTC

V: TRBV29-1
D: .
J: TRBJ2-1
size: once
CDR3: CSVEGDMVVLGQFF
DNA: TGCAGCGTTGAAGGGGACATGGTGGTGTTGGGGCAGTTCTTC

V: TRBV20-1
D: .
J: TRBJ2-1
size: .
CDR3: CSARGLEGYNEQFF
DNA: TGCAGTGCTAGAGGCCTTGAAGGGTACAATGAGCAGTTCTTC

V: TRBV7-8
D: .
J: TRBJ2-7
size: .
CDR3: CASSLTADKNEQYF
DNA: TGTGCCAGCAGCTTAACTGCGGATAAGAACGAGCAGTACTTC

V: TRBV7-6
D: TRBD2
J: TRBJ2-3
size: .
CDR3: CASSSGLAGGETDTQYF
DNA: TGTGCCAGCAGCTCGGGACTAGCGGGAGGGGAAACAGATACGCAGTATTTT

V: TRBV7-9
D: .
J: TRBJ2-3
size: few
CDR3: CASTLGQKWNPSFTGTQYF
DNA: TGTGCCAGCACCCTTGGACAAAAATGGAACCCCAGCTTCACAGGTACGCAGTATTTT

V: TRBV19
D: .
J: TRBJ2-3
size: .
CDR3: CASSTEGSDTQYF
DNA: TGTGCCAGTAGTACTGAGGGATCAGATACGCAGTATTTT

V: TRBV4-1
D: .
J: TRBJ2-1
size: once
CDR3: CASSTPSPGRGNEQFF
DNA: TGCGCCAGCAGTACTCCAAGTCCGGGTAGGGGCAATGAGCAGTTCTTC

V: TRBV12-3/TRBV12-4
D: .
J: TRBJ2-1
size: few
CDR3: CASTDRGINEQFF
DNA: TGTGCCAGCACCGACCGGGGAATTAATGAGCAGTTCTTC

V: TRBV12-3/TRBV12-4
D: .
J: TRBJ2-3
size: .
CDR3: CASSSGGSSTDVEYF
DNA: TGTGCCAGCAGTTCTGGCGGGTCTAGCACAGATGTGGAGTATTTT

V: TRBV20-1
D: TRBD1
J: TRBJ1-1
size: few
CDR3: CSARGQGGGNTEAFF
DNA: TGCAGTGCTAGAGGACAGGGTGGGGGGAACACTGAAGCTTTCTTT

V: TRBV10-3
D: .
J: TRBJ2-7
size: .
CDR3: CAATERVSYEQYF
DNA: TGTGCCGCAACGGAAAGGGTCTCCTACGAGCAGTACTTC

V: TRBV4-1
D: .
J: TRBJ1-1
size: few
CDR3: CASSQEVAPEAFF
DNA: TGCGCCAGCAGCCAAGAAGTAGCGCCTGAAGCTTTCTTT

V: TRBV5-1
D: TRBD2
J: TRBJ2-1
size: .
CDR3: CASSLGKGLAGAEQFF
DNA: TGCGCCAGCAGCTTGGGTAAGGGACTAGCGGGAGCGGAGCAGTTCTTC

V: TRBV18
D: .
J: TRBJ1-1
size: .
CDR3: CASAGETEAFF
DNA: TGTGCCAGCGCGGGGGAGACTGAAGCTTTCTTT

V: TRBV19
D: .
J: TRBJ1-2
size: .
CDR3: CARAGYTF
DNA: TGTGCCAGGGCTGGCTACACCTTC

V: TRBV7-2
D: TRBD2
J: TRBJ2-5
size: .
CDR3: CASSPGLVHRETQYF
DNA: TGTGCCAGCAGCCCCGGACTAGTACATCGAGAGACCCAGTACTTC

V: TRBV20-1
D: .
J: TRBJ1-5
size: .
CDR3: CSAAGWNQPQHF
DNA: TGCAGTGCGGCAGGGTGGAATCAGCCCCAGCATTTT

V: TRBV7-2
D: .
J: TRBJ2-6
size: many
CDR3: CASSLESSGANVLTF
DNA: TGTGCCAGCAGCTTAGAGAGCTCTGGGGCCAACGTCCTGACTTTC

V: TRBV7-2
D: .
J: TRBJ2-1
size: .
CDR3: CASSLTSFNEQFF
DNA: TGTGCCAGCAGCTTAACTAGCTTCAATGAGCAGTTCTTC

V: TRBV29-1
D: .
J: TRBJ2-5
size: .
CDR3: CSVGGVRETQYF
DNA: TGCAGCGTTGGGGGTGTACGAGAGACCCAGTACTTC

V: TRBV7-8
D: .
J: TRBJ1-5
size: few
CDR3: CASSTPGLNQPQHF
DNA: TGTGCCAGCAGCACCCCAGGGCTTAATCAGCCCCAGCATTTT

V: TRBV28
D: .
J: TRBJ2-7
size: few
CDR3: CASRRYMGAYEQYF
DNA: TGTGCCAGCAGACGATACATGGGGGCCTACGAGCAGTACTTC

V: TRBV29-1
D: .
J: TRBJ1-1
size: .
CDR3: CSFEEPALRLAEAFF
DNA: TGCAGCTTCGAGGAACCCGCTCTCAGACTTGCTGAAGCTTTCTTT

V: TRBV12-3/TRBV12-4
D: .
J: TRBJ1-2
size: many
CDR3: CASSSRVRNYGYTF
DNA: TGTGCCAGCAGTTCCAGGGTAAGGAACTATGGCTACACCTTC

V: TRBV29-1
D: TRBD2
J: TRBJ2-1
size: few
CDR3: CSVDKVGGRGDNEQFF
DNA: TGCAGCGTGGACAAAGTTGGGGGACGGGGGGACAATGAGCAGTTCTTC

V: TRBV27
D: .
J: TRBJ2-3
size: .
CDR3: CASSPAYLKQELMHF
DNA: TGTGCCAGCAGTCCGGCATATCTCAAGCAGGAACTAATGCATTTT

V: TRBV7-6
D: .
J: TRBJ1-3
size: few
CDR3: CASSQEVGNTIYF
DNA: TGTGCCAGCTCCCAGGAGGTCGGAAACACCATATATTTT

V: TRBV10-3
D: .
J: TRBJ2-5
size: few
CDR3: CAISESRVQETQYF
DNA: TGTGCCATCAGTGAGTCTCGGGTTCAAGAGACCCAGTACTTC

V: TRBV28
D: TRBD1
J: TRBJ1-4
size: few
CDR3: CASLGTGLEKLFF
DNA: TGTGCCAGCCTCGGGACAGGGCTCGAAAAACTGTTTTTT

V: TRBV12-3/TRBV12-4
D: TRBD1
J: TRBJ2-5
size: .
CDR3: CATTPGTGDETQYF
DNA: TGTGCCACAACTCCCGGGACAGGGGATGAGACCCAGTACTTC

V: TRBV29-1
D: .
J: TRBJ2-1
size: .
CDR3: CSVLLGPDGGEQFF
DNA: TGCAGCGTCCTCCTGGGGCCCGACGGCGGTGAGCAGTTCTTC

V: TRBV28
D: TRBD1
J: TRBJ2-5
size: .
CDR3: CASSLDRGRRQETQYF
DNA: TGTGCCAGCAGCCTCGACAGGGGGCGCCGGCAAGAGACCCAGTACTTC

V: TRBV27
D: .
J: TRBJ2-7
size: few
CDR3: CASSGFLGEQYF
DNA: TGTGCCAGCAGTGGGTTTTTGGGCGAGCAGTACTTC

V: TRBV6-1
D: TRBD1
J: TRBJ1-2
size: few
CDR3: CASSEETGVGGYTF
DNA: TGTGCCAGCAGTGAGGAGACAGGGGTCGGCGGCTACACCTTC

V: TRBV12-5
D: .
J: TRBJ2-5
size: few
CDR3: CASGFTSDRSRGETQYF
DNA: TGTGCTAGTGGTTTCACCTCCGATCGAAGCCGGGGCGAGACCCAGTACTTC

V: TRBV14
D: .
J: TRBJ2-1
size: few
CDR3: CASSQEGIQQFF
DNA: TGTGCCAGCAGCCAAGAAGGGATTCAGCAGTTCTTC

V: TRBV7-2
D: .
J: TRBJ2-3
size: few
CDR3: CASSRTLGGAGDTQYF
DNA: TGTGCCAGCAGCCGAACGTTGGGGGGGGCTGGAGATACGCAGTATTTT

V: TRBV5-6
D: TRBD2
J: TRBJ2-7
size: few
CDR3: CASSLSLAGYEQYF
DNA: TGTGCCAGCAGCTTGTCCCTAGCGGGCTACGAGCAGTACTTC

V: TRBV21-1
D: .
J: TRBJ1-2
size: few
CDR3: CASSPRLGGSGYTF
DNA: TGTGCCAGCAGCCCACGGTTAGGGGGATCTGGCTACACCTTC

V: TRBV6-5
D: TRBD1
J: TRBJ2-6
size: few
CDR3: CASSYSQGASGANVLTF
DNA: TGTGCCAGCAGTTACTCACAGGGGGCCTCGGGGGCCAACGTCCTGACTTTC

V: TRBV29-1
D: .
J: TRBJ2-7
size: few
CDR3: CSAQDRGDNEQYF
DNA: TGCAGCGCCCAGGACAGAGGGGACAACGAGCAGTACTTC

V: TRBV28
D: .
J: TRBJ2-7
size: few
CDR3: CASSLGWGRSSYEQYF
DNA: TGTGCCAGCAGCTTGGGGTGGGGGAGGTCCTCCTACGAGCAGTACTTC

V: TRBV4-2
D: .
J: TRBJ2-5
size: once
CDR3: CASSQDTAETQYF
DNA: TGTGCCAGCAGCCAAGATACGGCGGAGACCCAGTACTTC